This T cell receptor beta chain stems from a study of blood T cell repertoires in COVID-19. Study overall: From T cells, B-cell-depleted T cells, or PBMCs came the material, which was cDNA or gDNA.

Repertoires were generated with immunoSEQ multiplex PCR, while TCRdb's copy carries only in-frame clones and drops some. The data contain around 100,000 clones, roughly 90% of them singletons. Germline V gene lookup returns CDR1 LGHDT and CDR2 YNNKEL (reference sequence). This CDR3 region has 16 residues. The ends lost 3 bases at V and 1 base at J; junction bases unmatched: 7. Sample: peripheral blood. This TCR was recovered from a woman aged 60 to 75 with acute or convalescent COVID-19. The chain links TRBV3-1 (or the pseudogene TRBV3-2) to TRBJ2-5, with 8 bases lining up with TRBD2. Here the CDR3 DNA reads TGTGCCAGCAGCCAGTTGGCGGGAGGTCCCCAAGAGACCCAGTACTTC. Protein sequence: CASSQLAGGPQETQYF.